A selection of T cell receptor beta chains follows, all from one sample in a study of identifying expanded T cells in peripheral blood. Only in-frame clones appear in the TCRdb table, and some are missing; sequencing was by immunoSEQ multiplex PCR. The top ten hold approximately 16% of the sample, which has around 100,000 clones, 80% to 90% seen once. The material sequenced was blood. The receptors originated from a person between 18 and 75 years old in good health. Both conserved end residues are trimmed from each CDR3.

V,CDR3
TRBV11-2,ASSLGSTGEIETQY
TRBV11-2,ASSFALGSVPYEQY
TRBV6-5,ASKLARAVDTQY
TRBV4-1,ASSRTASSSYEQY
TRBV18,ASSPPNSPTDTQY
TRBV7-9,ASRTSGGNNEQF
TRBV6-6,ASRGQRGQY
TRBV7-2,ASSLRLAGNSDTQY
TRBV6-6,ASTGTGYIYEQY
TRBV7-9,ASSGDLNSPLH